One TCR beta chain is described in this entry. Original processing methods: Estimation of nucleated cell counts was performed using reference gene primer amplification. The assay was immunoSEQ multiplex PCR, and TCRdb's table has in-frame clones only and misses some. V and J calls and clone size follow that table, whereas D and trimming were derived from the DNA. The sample holds under 350,000 clones, roughly 91% seen once. V lost 4 bases, J lost 6 bases, and 7 bases stayed unmatched. Germline assignment: CDR1 SGHRS and CDR2 YFSETQ. There are 15 residues in the CDR3. The data were taken from a study of blood T cell repertoires in COVID-19. Background on the study: Spain, Italy and the United States supplied samples that represented acute and convalescent COVID-19. Sources were T cells, B-cell-depleted T cells, or PBMCs; the material itself was cDNA or gDNA.

This sequence was found in a man between 40 and 49 years old with acute or convalescent COVID-19. The chain has TRBV5-1 and TRBJ1-6; 7 bases align to TRBD1. Material for sequencing was peripheral blood. The CDR3 region has the DNA TGCGCCAGCAGCCTGGGGACAGCGTCTAATTCACCCCTCCACTTT. This codes for CASSLGTASNSPLHF.